Described below is a single T cell receptor (beta chain) sequence and its context. This sample is drawn from a study of technical replicates of blood from a few donors. V lost 8 bases and J lost 0, with 14 bases in between. The germline gives CDR1 LNHDA, CDR2 SQIVND (reference sequence). The CDR3 has 16 amino acids. Sequencing used immunoSEQ multiplex PCR; TCRdb keeps in-frame clones, though not all of them. The sample consists of approximately 99,000 clones, nearly 97% of them appearing once. Sequenced sample: T cells isolated from PBMCs. The genes are TRBV19 and TRBJ1-6; D unresolved. The clonotype originates from a human donor in good health. The CDR3 DNA reads as TGTGCCAGTCTGGAGTTCGCCGGCTCCTATAATTCACCCCTCCACTTT. This gives the protein CASLEFAGSYNSPLHF.